The TCR beta chain described here comes from a study of cytomegalovirus exposure and HLA in healthy donors. Study-wide context: One earlier analysis, a look at roughly 170 million T cells, found almost 120 million unique TCR beta sequences.

Germline CDR1 reads ENHRY; CDR2 reads SYGVKD. The CDR3 contains 18 residues. V lost 2 bases and J 5 bases, leaving 24 bases between the germline ends. Primers included in the PCR were 60 Vbeta and 13 Jbeta primers. Measured with immunoSEQ multiplex PCR; TCRdb has only the in-frame clones, and not every one. The sample carries about 250,000 clones, 72% recorded once. The study's findings and limits: An analysis was carried out later, and it reportedly showed fewer N-insertions in an Asian-associated ancestry cluster than the approximately 710-donor mean. In a later analysis, the majority of CMV-associated beta chains seemingly showed HLA restriction. In a later analysis, HLA-C alleles had the fewest associated TCRs, DRB1 alleles the most.

This clone showed up just a few times. Its specificity is not known. The clonotype originates from a female donor in good health and CMV-seronegative. The sample was PBMCs. The gene calls are TRBV10-3 and TRBJ1-1; possible D gene TRBD1, 6 bases. The DNA for the CDR3 is TGTGCCATCAGTGAGAGCCAGGGGCTGGTAGAAAGATGGACTGAAGCTTTCTTT. Translated, it gives CAISESQGLVERWTEAFF.